Only a few counts were recorded for the clone carrying this T cell receptor (beta chain). The antigen remains undetermined. TCRdb re-called the reads with MiXCR, one entry per CDR3 protein. The sample includes roughly 920,000 distinct CDR3 sequences, roughly 31% seen only once; the top ten take around an eighth. The CDR3 contains 15 residues. Germline CDR1 is MDHEN and CDR2 is SYDVKM. J lost 6 bases, V lost 4 bases, and 4 bases had no gene match. This sample stems from a study of T cell repertoires in cytomegalovirus infection. The TCR comes from a human donor in good health (CMV status not recorded). Some clones in this sample may be carry-over from other donors' samples. This chain uses TRBV28 with TRBJ2-1; TRBD2 aligns across 12 bases. The material sequenced was cultured CD8+ T cells from PBMCs, taken from culture after CMV antigen stimulation. The CDR3 DNA reads as TGTGCCAGCAGTTCCGGACTAGCGGGGATCAATGAGCAGTTCTTC. This translates into CASSSGLAGINEQFF.